This TCR beta chain was observed in a study of technical replicates of blood from a few donors. In its sample, this clone was seen once. The assay was immunoSEQ multiplex PCR, and TCRdb's table has in-frame clones only and misses some. The sample records fewer than 95,000 clones, nearly 95% being singletons. CDR1 and CDR2 from the germline V gene are SGHRS and YFSETQ. This CDR3 is built from 14 residues. V lost 0 bases and J lost 8, with 11 bases in between. This sequence joins TRBV5-1 and TRBJ2-2; D is unresolved. This clonotype originated in a human donor in good health. The sequenced sample was T cells isolated from PBMCs. In DNA form, the CDR3 reads TGCGCCAGCAGCTTGGCCGTCGAGGCGGGGGAGCTGTTTTTT. Its translation: CASSLAVEAGELFF.